Sequencing of this T cell receptor (beta chain) was carried out in a study of control samples from healthy donors and cancer patients. Sequencing was performed with immunoSEQ multiplex PCR; in TCRdb, only in-frame clones are kept and a portion is missing. The sample holds 80,000 to 100,000 clones, 80% to 90% seen once. The CDR3 spans 16 residues. The trim removed 7 bases at V and 6 bases at J, leaving 12 bases unmatched. The germline CDR1 and CDR2 sequences are WSHSY and SAAADI. The sequence was collected from a man aged 25 to 40 in good health. The V gene is TRBV10-2, the J gene TRBJ1-2, with 12 bases matching TRBD1. Sequenced sample: blood. DNA of the CDR3: TGCGCCAGCAAAGGAGTTCTTGGGACAGGGGGCGATGGCTACACCTTC. Protein product: CASKGVLGTGGDGYTF.